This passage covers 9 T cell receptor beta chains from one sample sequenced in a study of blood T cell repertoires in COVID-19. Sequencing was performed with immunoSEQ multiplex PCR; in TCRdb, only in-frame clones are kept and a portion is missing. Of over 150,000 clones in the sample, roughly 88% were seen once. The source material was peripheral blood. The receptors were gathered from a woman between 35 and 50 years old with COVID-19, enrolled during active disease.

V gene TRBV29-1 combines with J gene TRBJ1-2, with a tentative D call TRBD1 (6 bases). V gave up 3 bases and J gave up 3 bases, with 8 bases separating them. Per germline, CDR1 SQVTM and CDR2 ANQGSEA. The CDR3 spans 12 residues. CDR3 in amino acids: CSVDRGDYGYTF. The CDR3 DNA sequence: TGCAGCGTTGACAGGGGAGACTATGGCTACACCTTC.

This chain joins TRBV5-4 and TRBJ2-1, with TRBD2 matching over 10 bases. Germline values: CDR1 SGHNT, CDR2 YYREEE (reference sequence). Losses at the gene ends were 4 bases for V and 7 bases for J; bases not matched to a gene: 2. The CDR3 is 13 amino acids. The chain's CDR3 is CASSTGLANEQFF. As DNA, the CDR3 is TGTGCCAGCAGCACGGGACTAGCGAATGAGCAGTTCTTC.

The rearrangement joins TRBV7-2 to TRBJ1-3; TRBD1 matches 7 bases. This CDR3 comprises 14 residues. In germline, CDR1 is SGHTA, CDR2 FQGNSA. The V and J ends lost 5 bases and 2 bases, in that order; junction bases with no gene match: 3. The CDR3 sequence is CASSRDRAGNTIYF. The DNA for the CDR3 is TGTGCCAGCAGCCGCGACAGGGCTGGAAACACCATATATTTT.

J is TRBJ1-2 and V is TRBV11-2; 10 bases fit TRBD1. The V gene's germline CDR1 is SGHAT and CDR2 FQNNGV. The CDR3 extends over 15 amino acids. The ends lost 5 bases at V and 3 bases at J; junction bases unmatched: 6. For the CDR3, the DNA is TGTGCCAGCAGCCCCAGACAGGGGGCCGACTATGGCTACACCTTC. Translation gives CASSPRQGADYGYTF.

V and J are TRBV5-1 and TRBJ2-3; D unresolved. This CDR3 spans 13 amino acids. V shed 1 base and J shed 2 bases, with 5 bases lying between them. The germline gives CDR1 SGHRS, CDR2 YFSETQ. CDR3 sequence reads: CASSLRYTDTQYF. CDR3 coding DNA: TGCGCCAGCAGCTTGCGGTACACAGATACGCAGTATTTT.

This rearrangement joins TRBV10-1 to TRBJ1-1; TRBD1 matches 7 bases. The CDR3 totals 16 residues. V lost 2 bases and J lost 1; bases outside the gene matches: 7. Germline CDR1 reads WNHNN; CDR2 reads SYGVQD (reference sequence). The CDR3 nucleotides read TGCGCCAGCAGTGAGATACAGGGGCGCGGGAACACTGAAGCTTTCTTT. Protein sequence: CASSEIQGRGNTEAFF.

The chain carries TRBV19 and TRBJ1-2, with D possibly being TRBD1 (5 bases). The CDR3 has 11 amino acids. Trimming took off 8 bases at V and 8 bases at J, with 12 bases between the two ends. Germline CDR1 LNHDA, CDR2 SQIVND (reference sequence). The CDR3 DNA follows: TGTGCCAGTCCCTGGACAAGCGGCTACACCTTC. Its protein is CASPWTSGYTF.

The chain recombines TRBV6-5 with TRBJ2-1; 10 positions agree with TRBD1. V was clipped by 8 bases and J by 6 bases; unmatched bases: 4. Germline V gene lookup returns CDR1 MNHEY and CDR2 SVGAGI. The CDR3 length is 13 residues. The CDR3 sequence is CASGTGESNEQFF. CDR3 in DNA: TGTGCCAGCGGGACAGGGGAGTCCAATGAGCAGTTCTTC.

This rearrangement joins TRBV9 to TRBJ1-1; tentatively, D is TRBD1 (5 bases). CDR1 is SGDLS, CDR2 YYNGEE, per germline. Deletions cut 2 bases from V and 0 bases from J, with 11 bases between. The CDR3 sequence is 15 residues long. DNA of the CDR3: TGTGCCAGCAGCGTCCGAAGGGGCGTGAACACTGAAGCTTTCTTT. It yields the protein CASSVRRGVNTEAFF.